The 17 T cell receptor beta chains below come from one sample, sequenced in a study of T cells after yellow fever vaccination. TCRdb reprocessed the 5' RACE reads via MiXCR and lists one record per CDR3 protein. The sample comprises under 300,000 distinct CDR3 sequences, 6.9% of which are singletons, and more than 0.8% rests with the top ten. Sequencing used CD4+ T cells sorted from PBMCs, obtained 15 days after the yellow fever booster vaccination. These receptors all stem from a young man who received the YFV17D yellow fever vaccine.

The rearrangement links TRBV5-4 to TRBJ2-5; weak D call: TRBD2 (5 bases). The V and J ends lost 6 bases and 2 bases respectively, with 14 bases between them. The CDR3 consists of 14 residues. The germline CDR1 and CDR2 sequences are SGHNT and YYREEE (reference sequence). Here the CDR3 reads CASTLGTGQETQYF. As DNA, the CDR3 is TGTGCCAGCACCCTTGGAACGGGACAAGAGACCCAGTACTTC.

This clonotype was counted at least ten times. CDR3 DNA: TGCGCCAGCAGCTTGGGGACTAGCGGGAGGAACGAGCAGTACTTC. Amino acid sequence: CASSLGTSGRNEQYF. The rearrangement links TRBV5-1 to TRBJ2-7; 14 positions agree with TRBD2. Looked up from germline, CDR1 is SGHRS and CDR2 is YFSETQ. The junction had 1 base not matched to a gene; V was cut back by 0 bases and J by 5 bases. The CDR3 sequence is 15 residues long.

This clonotype was picked up a small number of times. The CDR3 loop is CASSLLDSQETQYF. The CDR3 region has the DNA TGCGCCAGCAGCTTGCTCGACAGTCAAGAGACCCAGTACTTC. V and J are TRBV5-1 and TRBJ2-5; D possibly corresponds to TRBD1 (5 bases). Trimming stripped 1 base from V and 2 bases from J, with 9 bases between. This CDR3 spans 14 amino acids. In germline, CDR1 is SGHRS, CDR2 YFSETQ.

This clonotype has a count of ten or more. The chain has TRBV29-1 and TRBJ2-7; tentative D call: TRBD1 (5 bases). The V gene's germline CDR1 is SQVTM and CDR2 ANQGSEA. V lost 2 bases, J lost 9 bases, and 17 bases lay in between. The CDR3 totals 13 residues. The CDR3 bases are TGCAGCGTTGAAAGGCTGGGGCTGGCCGGGCAGTACTTC. This translates into CSVERLGLAGQYF.

This clonotype was seen a few times. This rearrangement joins TRBV7-2 to TRBJ2-7, with TRBD2 matching over 10 bases. Germline CDR1 reads SGHTA; CDR2 reads FQGNSA. J gave up 4 bases and V 5 bases, and 11 bases lay outside the gene matches. CDR3 size: 16 residues. In DNA, the CDR3 is TGTGCCAGCAGCCCTCTTCCGGGACTAGCGCGGTACGAGCAGTACTTC. Translating gives CASSPLPGLARYEQYF.

This clonotype was seen repeatedly, ten times or more. The gene calls are TRBV6-1 and TRBJ2-1; 9 nucleotides match TRBD2. Germline trimming cut 4 bases from V and 6 bases from J; bases unmatched to any gene: 13. CDR1 is MNHNS, CDR2 SASEGT, per germline. The CDR3 is 17 residues long. CDR3 DNA: TGTGCCAGCAGTGGACTAGCGGCCGGGAAGGTTCGCAATGAGCAGTTCTTC. Residues: CASSGLAAGKVRNEQFF.

This clonotype showed up just a few times. V gene TRBV6-2 or TRBV6-3 combines with J gene TRBJ2-3, with D hard to call. Per germline, CDR1 MNHEY and CDR2 SVGEGT. V was cut by 11 bases and J by 10 bases, with 25 bases left in between. The CDR3 is 14 residues long. CDR3 loop: CAFKERRRTVAQYF. Here the CDR3 DNA reads TGTGCCTTCAAGGAGAGGCGTCGGACGGTTGCGCAGTATTTT.

This clonotype has only a few counts. The chain couples TRBV30 to TRBJ2-7; 9 positions agree with TRBD1. The junction had 4 bases not matched to a gene; V was cut back by 3 bases and J by 1 base. CDR1 is GTSNPN and CDR2 is SVGIG in the germline V gene (reference sequence). The CDR3 extends over 14 amino acids. CDR3 loop: CAWRRGTGSYEQYF. The CDR3 region has the DNA TGTGCCTGGAGGCGGGGGACAGGGTCCTACGAGCAGTACTTC.

This clonotype has ten or more counts. The V call is TRBV7-2, the J call TRBJ2-7, with TRBD1 matching over 7 bases. The junction had 9 bases not matched to a gene; V was cut back by 5 bases and J by 2 bases. The germline V gene encodes CDR1 SGHTA and CDR2 FQGNSA. The CDR3 contains 15 residues. The DNA of the CDR3 is TGTGCCAGCAGCGTTCAAACAGGGGCGGCCTACGAGCAGTACTTC. Protein: CASSVQTGAAYEQYF.

This clonotype was detected many times. This rearrangement joins TRBV7-9 to TRBJ2-1; a possible D gene is TRBD1 (6 bases). CDR1 is SEHNR, CDR2 FQNEAQ, per germline (reference sequence). The V and J ends lost 5 bases and 5 bases respectively, with 13 bases between them. This CDR3 has 14 amino acids. DNA of the CDR3: TGTGCCAGCAGCGTTTCGCAGGGGCACAATGAGCAGTTCTTC. This gives the protein CASSVSQGHNEQFF.

This clonotype occurred a few times. The V gene is TRBV19, the J gene TRBJ1-4, with 7 bases that match TRBD1. Germline CDR1 LNHDA, CDR2 SQIVND (reference sequence). This CDR3 has 13 amino acids. V lost 8 bases, J lost 6 bases, and 6 bases stayed unmatched. DNA of the CDR3: TGTGCCAGTCTTCGCAGGGGGGATGAAAAACTGTTTTTT. Amino acid sequence: CASLRRGDEKLFF.

The chain couples TRBV7-8 to TRBJ2-5; the D gene is possibly TRBD2 (6 bases). Germline-derived CDR1 and CDR2 are SGHVS and FQNEAQ. The CDR3 contains 13 residues. The germline V and J ends were trimmed by 10 bases and 5 bases, with 17 bases remaining between them. This CDR3 reads CATGRARGETQYF. CDR3 coding DNA: TGTGCCACGGGCAGGGCCCGGGGGGAGACCCAGTACTTC.

This clonotype was detected a few times. The V gene is TRBV12-3 or TRBV12-4, the J gene TRBJ2-3; D not resolved. This CDR3 has 13 residues. V was shortened by 7 bases and J by 2 bases, with 10 bases between the two germline ends. The CDR3 DNA reads TGTGCCAGCAATGGGCAGAACACAGATACGCAGTATTTT. Amino acids: CASNGQNTDTQYF.

This clonotype was found a few times. V gene TRBV10-3 combines with J gene TRBJ2-7, with no clear D. This CDR3 has 13 amino acids. With 8 bases removed from V and 2 bases from J, the gap between germline ends came to 13 bases. The germline gives CDR1 ENHRY, CDR2 SYGVKD. CDR3 protein: CAIRPDVPYEQYF. Here the CDR3 DNA reads TGTGCCATCCGACCAGACGTCCCCTACGAGCAGTACTTC.

The chain uses TRBV7-9 and TRBJ2-1; no definite D call. This CDR3 region has 11 residues. The V and J ends lost 5 bases and 9 bases respectively, with 8 bases between them. The germline gives CDR1 SEHNR, CDR2 FQNEAQ (reference sequence). CDR3 in DNA: TGTGCCAGCAGCATCGGAGCTGAGCAGTTCTTC. It codes for CASSIGAEQFF. Combining the CDR3 with reference TRBV7-9 and TRBJ2-1 gives the whole variable domain DTGVSQNPRHKITKRGQNVTFRCDPISEHNRLYWYRQTLGQGPEFLTYFQNEAQLEKSRLLSDRFSAERPKGSFSTLEIQRTEQGDSAMYLCASSIGAEQFFGPGTRLTVL.

Many counts were recorded for this clonotype. The chain recombines TRBV29-1 with TRBJ2-1; 7 bases map to TRBD2. The length of the CDR3 is 16 residues. V lost 7 bases, J lost 1 base, and 13 bases stayed unmatched. Germline V gene lookup returns CDR1 SQVTM and CDR2 ANQGSEA. The CDR3 coding sequence is TGCAGCGCCCCGGAGGGCGGGAGCACTTCCTACAATGAGCAGTTCTTC. Translation gives CSAPEGGSTSYNEQFF.

The chain employs TRBV11-2 and TRBJ2-1, with 14 bases aligning to TRBD2. Germline CDR1 reads SGHAT; CDR2 reads FQNNGV. This CDR3 is 18 amino acids long. With V trimmed by 5 bases and J by 8 bases, 14 bases remained unmatched. CDR3 in amino acids: CASSRILQTSGRAYEQFF. CDR3 bases: TGTGCCAGCAGCCGAATCCTACAGACTAGCGGGAGGGCCTATGAGCAGTTCTTC. Full variable domain (missing parts from reference TRBV11-2 and TRBJ2-1): EAGVAQSPRYKIIEKRQSVAFWCNPISGHATLYWYQQILGQGPKLLIQFQNNGVVDDSQLPKDRFSAERLKGVDSTLKIQPAKLEDSAVYLCASSRILQTSGRAYEQFFGPGTRLTVL.